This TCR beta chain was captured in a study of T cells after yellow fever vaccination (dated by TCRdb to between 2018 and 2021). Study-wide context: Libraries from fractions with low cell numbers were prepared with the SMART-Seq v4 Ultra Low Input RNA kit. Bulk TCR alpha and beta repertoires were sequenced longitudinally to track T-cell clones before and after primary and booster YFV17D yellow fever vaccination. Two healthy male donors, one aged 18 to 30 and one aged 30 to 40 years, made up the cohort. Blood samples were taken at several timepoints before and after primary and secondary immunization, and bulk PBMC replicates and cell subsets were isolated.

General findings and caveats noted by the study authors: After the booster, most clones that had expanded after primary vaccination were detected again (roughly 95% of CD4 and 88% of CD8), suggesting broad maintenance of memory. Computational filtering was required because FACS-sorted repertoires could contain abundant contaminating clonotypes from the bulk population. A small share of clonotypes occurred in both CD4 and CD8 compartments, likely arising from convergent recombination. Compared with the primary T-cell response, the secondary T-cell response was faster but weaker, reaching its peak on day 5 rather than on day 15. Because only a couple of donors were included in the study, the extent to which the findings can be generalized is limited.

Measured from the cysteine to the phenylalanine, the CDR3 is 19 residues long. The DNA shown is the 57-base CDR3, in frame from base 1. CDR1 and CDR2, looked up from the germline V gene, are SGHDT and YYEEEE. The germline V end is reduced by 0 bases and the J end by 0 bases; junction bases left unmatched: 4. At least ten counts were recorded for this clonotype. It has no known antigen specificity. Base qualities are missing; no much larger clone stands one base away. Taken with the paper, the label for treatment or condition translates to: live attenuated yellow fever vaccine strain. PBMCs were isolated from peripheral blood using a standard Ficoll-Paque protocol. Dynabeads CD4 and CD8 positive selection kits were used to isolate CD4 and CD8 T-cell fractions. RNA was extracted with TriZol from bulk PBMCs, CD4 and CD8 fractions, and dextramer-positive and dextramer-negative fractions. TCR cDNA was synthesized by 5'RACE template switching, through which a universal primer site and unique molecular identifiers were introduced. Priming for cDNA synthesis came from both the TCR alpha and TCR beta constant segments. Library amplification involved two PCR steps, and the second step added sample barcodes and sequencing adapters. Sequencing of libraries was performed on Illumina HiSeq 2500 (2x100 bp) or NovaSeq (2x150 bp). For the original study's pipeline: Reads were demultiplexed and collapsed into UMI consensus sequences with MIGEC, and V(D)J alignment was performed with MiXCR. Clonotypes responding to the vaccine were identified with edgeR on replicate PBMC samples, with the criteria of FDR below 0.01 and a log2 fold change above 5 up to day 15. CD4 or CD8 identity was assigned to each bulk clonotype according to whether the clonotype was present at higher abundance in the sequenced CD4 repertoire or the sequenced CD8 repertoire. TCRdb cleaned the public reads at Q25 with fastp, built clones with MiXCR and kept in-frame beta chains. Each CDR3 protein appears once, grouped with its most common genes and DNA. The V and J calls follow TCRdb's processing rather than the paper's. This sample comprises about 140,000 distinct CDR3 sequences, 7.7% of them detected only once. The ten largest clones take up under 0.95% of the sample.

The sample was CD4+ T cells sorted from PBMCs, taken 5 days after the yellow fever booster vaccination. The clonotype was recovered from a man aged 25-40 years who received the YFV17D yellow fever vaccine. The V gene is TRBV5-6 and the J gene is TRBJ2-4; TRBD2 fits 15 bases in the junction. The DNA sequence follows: TGTGCCAGCAGCTTGGTCGGACTAGCGGGAGGGCTAGCCAAAAACATTCAGTACTTC. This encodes CASSLVGLAGGLAKNIQYF.